This T cell receptor (beta chain) appears in the sequencing data of a study of CD8 T cells in Susac syndrome. With random hexamers, about 0.45 to 1 ug RNA was reverse transcribed. TCRdb called the immunoSEQ multiplex PCR reads again in MiXCR, with one record for every CDR3 protein. Of about 210,000 distinct CDR3 sequences in the sample, 95% were seen once. Trimming cost V 5 bases and J 0 bases; bases outside gene matches: 12. Germline CDR1 and CDR2: SQVTM and ANQGSEA. The CDR3 is made up of 17 amino acids. Sequencing was performed on CD4+ T cells from PBMCs. The clonotype originates from a human donor with multiple sclerosis. The chain employs TRBV29-1 and TRBJ2-1, with TRBD2 matching 8 bases. The CDR3 coding sequence is TGCAGCGTTCCCGATATTACTAGCGGCCGCTCCTACAATGAGCAGTTCTTC. Translated: CSVPDITSGRSYNEQFF.